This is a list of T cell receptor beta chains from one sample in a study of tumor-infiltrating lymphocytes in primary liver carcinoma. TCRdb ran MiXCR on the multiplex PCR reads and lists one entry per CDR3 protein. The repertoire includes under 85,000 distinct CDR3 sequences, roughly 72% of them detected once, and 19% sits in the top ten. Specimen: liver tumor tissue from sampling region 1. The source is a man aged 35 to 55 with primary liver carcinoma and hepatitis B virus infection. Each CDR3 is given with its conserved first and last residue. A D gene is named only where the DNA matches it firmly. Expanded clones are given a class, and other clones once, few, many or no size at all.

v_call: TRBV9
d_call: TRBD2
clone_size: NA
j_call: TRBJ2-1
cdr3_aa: CASSPREGTSKNEQLF
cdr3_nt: TGTGCCAGCAGCCCAAGGGAGGGGACTAGCAAGAATGAGCAGCTCTTC

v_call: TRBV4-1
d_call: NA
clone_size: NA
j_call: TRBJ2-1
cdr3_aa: CASGKAGTEQFF
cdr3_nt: TGCGCCAGCGGCAAAGCAGGAACCGAGCAGTTCTTC

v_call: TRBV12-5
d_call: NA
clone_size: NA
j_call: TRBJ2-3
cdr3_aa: CASRTGRNRDTQYF
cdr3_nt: TGTGCTAGTAGAACAGGGAGAAACAGAGATACGCAGTATTTT

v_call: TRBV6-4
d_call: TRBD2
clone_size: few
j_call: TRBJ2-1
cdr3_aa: CASSDSNSGITFF
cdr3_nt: TGTGCCAGCAGTGACTCGAACAGCGGGATTACGTTCTTC

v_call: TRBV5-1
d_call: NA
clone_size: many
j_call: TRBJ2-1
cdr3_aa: CASTLADSYNEQFF
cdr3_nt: TGCGCCAGCACTTTAGCGGACTCCTACAATGAGCAGTTCTTC

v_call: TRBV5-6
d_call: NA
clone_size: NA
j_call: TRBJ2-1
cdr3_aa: CDSNKQGIIPDELFF
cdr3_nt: TGTGACAGCAACAAACAGGGTATTATACCGGATGAGCTGTTCTTC

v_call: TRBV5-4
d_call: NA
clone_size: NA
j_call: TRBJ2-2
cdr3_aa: CASMDQARELFF
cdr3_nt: TGTGCCAGCATGGATCAGGCCAGGGAGCTGTTTTTT

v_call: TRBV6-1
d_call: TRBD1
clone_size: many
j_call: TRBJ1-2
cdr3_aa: CATHRGIGGYTF
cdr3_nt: TGTGCCACCCACAGGGGAATCGGTGGCTACACCTTC

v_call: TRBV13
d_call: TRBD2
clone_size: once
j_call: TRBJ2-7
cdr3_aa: CANSPSSKGLGSYEQYF
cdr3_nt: TGTGCCAACAGCCCTTCGTCCAAGGGACTAGGCTCCTACGAGCAGTACTTC

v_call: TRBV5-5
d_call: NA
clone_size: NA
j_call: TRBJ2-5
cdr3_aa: CANSLWLARGYQETQYF
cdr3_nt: TGTGCCAACAGCTTGTGGCTAGCAAGAGGGTATCAAGAGACCCAGTACTTC

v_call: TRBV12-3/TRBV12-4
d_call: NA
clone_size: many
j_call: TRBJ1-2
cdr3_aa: CASSLGQGYGYTF
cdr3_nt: TGTGCCAGCAGTTTAGGGCAGGGCTATGGCTACACCTTC

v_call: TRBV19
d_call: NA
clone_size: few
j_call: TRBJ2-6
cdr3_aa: CASSIENSGANVLTF
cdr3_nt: TGTGCCAGTAGTATAGAGAACTCTGGGGCCAACGTCCTGACTTTC

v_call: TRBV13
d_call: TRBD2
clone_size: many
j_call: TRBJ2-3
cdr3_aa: CASSLGTGGGPDTQYF
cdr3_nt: TGTGCCAGCAGCTTAGGAACGGGAGGAGGGCCAGATACGCAGTATTTT

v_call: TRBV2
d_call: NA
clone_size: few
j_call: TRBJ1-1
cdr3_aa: CASSEALPGDAEAFF
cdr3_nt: TGTGCCAGCAGTGAAGCGCTTCCGGGGGACGCTGAAGCTTTCTTT

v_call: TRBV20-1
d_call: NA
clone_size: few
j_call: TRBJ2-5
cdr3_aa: CSAKSSGEKTQYF
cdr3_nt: TGCAGTGCGAAAAGTTCCGGGGAGAAGACCCAGTACTTC

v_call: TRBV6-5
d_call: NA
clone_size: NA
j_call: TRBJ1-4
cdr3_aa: CASSFQGAREKLFF
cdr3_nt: TGTGCCAGCAGTTTTCAGGGAGCCCGGGAAAAACTGTTTTTT

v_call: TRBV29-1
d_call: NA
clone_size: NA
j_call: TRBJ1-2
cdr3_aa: CSDREQDRASCYTF
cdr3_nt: TGCAGCGACAGAGAGCAGGATCGCGCCTCTTGCTACACCTTC

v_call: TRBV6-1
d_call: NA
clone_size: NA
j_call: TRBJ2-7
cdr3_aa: CASSPVLATYEQYF
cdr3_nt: TGTGCCAGCAGTCCTGTGCTAGCGACCTACGAGCAGTACTTC

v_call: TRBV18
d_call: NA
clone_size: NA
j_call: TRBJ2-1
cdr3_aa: CASYPFESYNEQFF
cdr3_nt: TGTGCCAGCTACCCTTTTGAATCCTACAATGAGCAGTTCTTC

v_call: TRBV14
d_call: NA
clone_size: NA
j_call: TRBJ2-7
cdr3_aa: CPSSHGTYYEQYF
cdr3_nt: TGTCCCAGCAGCCACGGGACCTACTACGAGCAGTACTTC

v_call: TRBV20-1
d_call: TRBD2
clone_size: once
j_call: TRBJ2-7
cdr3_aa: CSSTPGGGYEQYF
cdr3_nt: TGCAGTTCTACCCCGGGCGGGGGATACGAGCAGTACTTC

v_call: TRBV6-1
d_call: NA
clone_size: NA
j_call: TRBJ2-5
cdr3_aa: CASSVNGREAQYF
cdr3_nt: TGTGCCAGCAGCGTGAACGGGAGAGAGGCCCAGTACTTC

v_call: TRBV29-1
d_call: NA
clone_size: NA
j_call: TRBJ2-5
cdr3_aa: CSVEESGRAGEETQYF
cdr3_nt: TGCAGCGTTGAAGAGAGTGGAAGGGCCGGGGAAGAGACCCAGTACTTC

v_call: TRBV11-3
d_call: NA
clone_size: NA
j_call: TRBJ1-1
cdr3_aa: CASSLAWYGTKAFF
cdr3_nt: TGTGCCAGCAGCTTAGCGTGGTATGGTACTAAAGCTTTCTTT

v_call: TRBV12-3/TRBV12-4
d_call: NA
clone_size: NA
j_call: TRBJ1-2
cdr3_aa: CASSLRYRSNYGHTF
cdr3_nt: TGTGCCAGCAGTTTAAGGTACAGATCTAACTATGGCCACACCTTC

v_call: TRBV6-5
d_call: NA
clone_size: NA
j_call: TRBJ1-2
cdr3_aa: CASSSQNYGCTF
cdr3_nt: TGTGCCAGCAGCTCTCAGAACTATGGCTGTACCTTC

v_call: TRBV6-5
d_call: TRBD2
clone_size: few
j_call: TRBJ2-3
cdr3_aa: CASSLTGERDTDTQYF
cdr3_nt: TGTGCCAGCAGTTTAACCGGCGAGCGGGACACAGATACGCAGTATTTT

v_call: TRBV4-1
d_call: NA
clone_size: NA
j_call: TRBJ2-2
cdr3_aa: CASSQASERELFF
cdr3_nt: TGCGCCAGCAGCCAAGCTTCCGAGAGGGAGTTGTTTTTT

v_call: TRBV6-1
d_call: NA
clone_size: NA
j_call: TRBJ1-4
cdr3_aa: CASSEWTGLRGEKLFF
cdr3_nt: TGTGCCAGCAGTGAGTGGACGGGTCTCAGGGGTGAAAAACTATTTTTT

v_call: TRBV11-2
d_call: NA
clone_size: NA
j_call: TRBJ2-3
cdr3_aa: CASSLGLGGSDTQYF
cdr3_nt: TGTGCCAGCAGCTTAGGATTGGGGGGTTCAGATACGCAGTATTTT

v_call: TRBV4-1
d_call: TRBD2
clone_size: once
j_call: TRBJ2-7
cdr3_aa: CAKSQDRASGVRYEQYF
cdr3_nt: TGCGCCAAGAGCCAAGATAGGGCTAGCGGGGTGAGGTACGAGCAGTACTTC

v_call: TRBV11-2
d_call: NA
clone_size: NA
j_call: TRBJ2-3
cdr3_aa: CAVGTREHADTQYF
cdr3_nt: TGTGCCGTAGGGACACGGGAGCACGCAGATACGCAGTATTTT

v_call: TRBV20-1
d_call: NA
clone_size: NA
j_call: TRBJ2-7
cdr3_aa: CSAELGMEQYF
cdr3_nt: TGCAGTGCAGAACTAGGGATGGAGCAGTACTTC

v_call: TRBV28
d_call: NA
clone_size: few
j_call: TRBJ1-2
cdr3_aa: CASSFGQENGYTF
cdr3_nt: TGTGCCAGCAGTTTCGGGCAGGAGAATGGCTACACCTTC

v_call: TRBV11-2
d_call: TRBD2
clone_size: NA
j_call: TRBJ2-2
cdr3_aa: CASSLVALAGPGELFF
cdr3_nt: TGTGCCAGTAGCTTAGTTGCGCTAGCGGGACCCGGGGAGCTTTTTTTT

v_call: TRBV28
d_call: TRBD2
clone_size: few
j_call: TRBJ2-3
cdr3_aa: CASSNSGETDTQYF
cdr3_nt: TGTGCCAGCAGTAATAGCGGGGAGACAGATACGCAGTATTTT

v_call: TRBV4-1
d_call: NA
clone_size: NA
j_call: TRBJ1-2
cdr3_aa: CASSPRHEANYDYTF
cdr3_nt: TGCGCCAGCAGCCCCCGACATGAAGCTAACTATGACTACACCTTC

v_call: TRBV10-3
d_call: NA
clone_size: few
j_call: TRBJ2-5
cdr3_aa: CAINARLETQYF
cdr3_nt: TGTGCCATCAATGCTCGGTTGGAGACCCAGTACTTC

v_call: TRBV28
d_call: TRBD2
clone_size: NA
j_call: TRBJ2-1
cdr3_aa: CASIPSGSHNERFF
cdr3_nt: TGTGCCAGCATCCCCAGCGGGAGTCACAATGAGCGGTTCTTC

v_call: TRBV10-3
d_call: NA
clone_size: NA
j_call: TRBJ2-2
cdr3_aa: CAISEGSSARELVF
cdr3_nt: TGTGCCATCAGTGAGGGGTCGAGTGCCCGGGAGCTGGTTTTT

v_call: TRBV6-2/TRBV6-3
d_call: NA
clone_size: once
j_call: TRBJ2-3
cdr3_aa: CAGSRPVGAQYF
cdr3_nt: TGTGCCGGCAGTCGACCAGTGGGGGCGCAGTATTTT

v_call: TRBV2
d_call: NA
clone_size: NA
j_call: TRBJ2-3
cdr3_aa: CASGIAETQYF
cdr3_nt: TGTGCCAGCGGTATAGCGGAAACGCAGTATTTT

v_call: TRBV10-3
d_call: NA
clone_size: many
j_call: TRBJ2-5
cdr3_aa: CAISYGVQETQYF
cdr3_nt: TGTGCCATCAGCTACGGGGTTCAAGAGACCCAGTACTTC

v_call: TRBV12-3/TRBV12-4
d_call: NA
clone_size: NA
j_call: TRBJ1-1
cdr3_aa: CVSSLQGHDTEAFF
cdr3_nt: TGTGTCAGCAGTCTACAGGGACACGACACTGAAGCTTTCTTT

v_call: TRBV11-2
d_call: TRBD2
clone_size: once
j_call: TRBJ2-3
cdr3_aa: CASSLDLGTRAGDTQYF
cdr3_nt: TGTGCCAGCAGCTTAGATCTTGGGACTAGGGCAGGCGATACGCAGTATTTT

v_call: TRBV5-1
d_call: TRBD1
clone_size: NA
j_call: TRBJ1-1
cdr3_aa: CTSSHKTGGGGNTEAFF
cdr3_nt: TGCACCAGCAGCCATAAGACAGGGGGCGGAGGTAACACTGAAGCCTTCTTT

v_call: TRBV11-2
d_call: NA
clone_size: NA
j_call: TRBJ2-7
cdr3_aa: CTSSWSSGTGSSYEQYF
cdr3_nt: TGTACCAGCAGCTGGTCTAGCGGGACAGGAAGCTCCTACGAGCAGTACTTC

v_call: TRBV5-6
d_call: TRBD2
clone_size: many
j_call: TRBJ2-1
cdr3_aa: CASRRGTSGRANEQFF
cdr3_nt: TGTGCCAGCAGACGAGGGACTAGCGGGAGGGCCAATGAGCAGTTCTTC

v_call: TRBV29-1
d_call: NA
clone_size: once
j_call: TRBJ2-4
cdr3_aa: CSVLGTSQNIQYF
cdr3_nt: TGCAGCGTTCTCGGGACATCCCAAAACATTCAGTACTTC

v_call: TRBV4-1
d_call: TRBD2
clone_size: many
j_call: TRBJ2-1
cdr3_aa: CASSRVGTSGYNEQFF
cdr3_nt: TGCGCCAGCAGCCGCGTCGGGACTAGCGGTTACAATGAGCAGTTCTTC